This TCR beta chain appears in the sequencing data of a study of T cell responses to AZD1222 COVID-19 vaccine. Germline CDR1 and CDR2: SEHNR and FQNEAQ (reference sequence). V lost 5 bases to trimming and J lost 5 bases, with 15 bases between them. There are 15 residues in the CDR3. The protocol was immunoSEQ multiplex PCR, while the TCRdb copy is restricted to in-frame clones and leaves out a portion. The sample lists over 130,000 clones, roughly 89% seen once, with roughly 5% in the top ten. In the case of this clone: Its antigen remains unidentified.

Broader study findings: The donors showed a predominance of white British ancestry and of females, with possible underestimation of clonal diversity. Following two doses of AZD1222, Spike-specific TCR breadth and depth rose.

The rearrangement uses TRBV7-9 and TRBJ1-4; D remains ambiguous. Here the sequenced sample was peripheral blood, taken on day 0 of AZD1222 vaccination. The receptor's source is an adult in good health. For the CDR3, the DNA is TGTGCCAGCAGCCCTACGCCGGCGGCAAATGAAAAACTGTTTTTT. Its translation: CASSPTPAANEKLFF.